These 18 T cell receptor beta chains were sequenced from one sample in a study of blood T cell repertoires in COVID-19. Assay used: immunoSEQ multiplex PCR; TCRdb lists only in-frame clones, some missing. The sample carries about 180,000 clones, 86% recorded once. Sequencing was performed on PBMCs or T cells enriched from blood (not recorded which). The receptors derive from a woman in her 30s who had recovered from COVID-19.

This clone showed up just once. This rearrangement joins TRBV18 to TRBJ2-7; D possibly corresponds to TRBD1 (5 bases). The V gene lost 3 bases and the J gene lost 3 bases, with 12 bases spanning the gap. Germline assignment: CDR1 KGHSH and CDR2 LQKENI. The CDR3 spans 14 residues. The CDR3: CASSPVGPRYEQYF. CDR3 bases: TGTGCCAGCTCACCGGTGGGGCCCCGCTACGAGCAGTACTTC.

The chain couples TRBV27 to TRBJ1-1; D gene unclear. Germline assignment: CDR1 MNHEY and CDR2 SMNVEV (reference sequence). V gave up 7 bases and J gave up 0 bases, with 15 bases separating them. This CDR3 spans 15 amino acids. The chain's CDR3 is CASTSGNKMNTEAFF. Written as DNA, the CDR3 is TGTGCCAGCACAAGCGGAAACAAAATGAACACTGAAGCTTTCTTT.

In its sample, this clone was seen a few times. This rearrangement joins TRBV5-4 to TRBJ2-7; 7 nucleotides line up with TRBD1. Germline assignment: CDR1 SGHNT and CDR2 YYREEE (reference sequence). The trim removed 4 bases at V and 2 bases at J, leaving 9 bases unmatched. This CDR3 spans 15 amino acids. CDR3 sequence (DNA): TGTGCCAGCAGCACCCAGACAGGGTCTACCTACGAGCAGTACTTC. This sequence encodes CASSTQTGSTYEQYF.

The chain links TRBV19 to TRBJ1-1; D is ambiguous. Germline V gene sequence: CDR1 LNHDA, CDR2 SQIVND (reference sequence). This CDR3 is 14 amino acids long. V lost 6 bases and J lost 2, with 13 bases in between. CDR3 nucleotide sequence: TGTGCCAGTAGGCCGGTGAACGTAAACACTGAAGCTTTCTTT. Translating gives CASRPVNVNTEAFF.

The chain's CDR3 is CASSDRKGTDTQYF. The DNA for the CDR3 is TGTGCCAGCAGTGACAGGAAGGGCACAGATACGCAGTATTTT. The chain joins TRBV6-2 or TRBV6-3 to TRBJ2-3; TRBD1 is a possible D gene (6 bases). This CDR3 is built from 14 residues. The ends were cut back, 5 bases at V and 1 base at J, with 10 bases in the middle. Germline V CDR1 and CDR2: MNHEY, SVGEGT.

This chain joins TRBV6-4 and TRBJ1-5; a weak D match, TRBD1 (5 bases). The germline gives CDR1 MRHNA, CDR2 SNTAGT. The CDR3 runs to 13 residues. The V end lost 3 bases, the J end lost 6 bases, and 9 bases lay between the germline ends. In DNA, the CDR3 is TGTGCCAGCAGTGAAGGGGCAGCTCAGCCCCAGCATTTT. Translating it yields CASSEGAAQPQHF.

This sequence joins TRBV5-1 and TRBJ1-1; 10 bases map to TRBD1. The V segment lost 3 bases and the J segment 2 bases; nucleotides outside the gene matches: 7. The CDR3 consists of 16 residues. The germline V gene has CDR1 SGHRS and CDR2 YFSETQ. The CDR3 loop reads CASSSLGTGANTEAFF. CDR3 sequence (DNA): TGCGCCAGCAGCTCCCTCGGGACAGGGGCTAACACTGAAGCTTTCTTT.

The V gene is TRBV5-1, the J gene TRBJ2-1; D is possibly TRBD2 (5 bases). This CDR3 region has 13 residues. V lost 3 bases to trimming and J lost 5 bases, with 9 bases between them. Germline lookup yields CDR1 SGHRS and CDR2 YFSETQ. Written as DNA, the CDR3 is TGCGCCAGCAGCTGGACCGGGGACAATGAGCAGTTCTTC. Amino acid sequence: CASSWTGDNEQFF.

V is TRBV6-1 and J is TRBJ1-3, with 8 bases identical to TRBD1. CDR1 and CDR2 (germline): MNHNS, SASEGT. V shed 3 bases, J shed 7 bases, and the junction held 8 bases outside the gene matches. The CDR3 length is 15 residues. The CDR3 reads CASSDRQGIKNTIYF. As DNA, the CDR3 is TGTGCCAGCAGTGATAGACAGGGGATCAAGAACACCATATATTTT.

This clone was seen a single time. This rearrangement joins TRBV4-2 to TRBJ1-6; a possible D gene is TRBD1 (5 bases). This CDR3 has 17 amino acids. V lost 4 bases and J 10 bases, leaving 23 bases between the germline ends. Germline CDR1 LGHNA, CDR2 YNFKEQ. The CDR3 loop is CASSLGWGRAFRSPLHF. As DNA, the CDR3 is TGTGCCAGCAGCCTCGGGTGGGGCAGGGCGTTTCGGTCACCCCTCCACTTT.

The CDR3 sequence: CTSSQDCWLATKNIQYF. Here the CDR3 DNA reads TGCACCAGCAGCCAAGATTGTTGGCTAGCTACCAAAAACATTCAGTACTTC. The chain is built from TRBV1 and TRBJ2-4; the table's TRBD2 call for D was not verified on the DNA. TRBV1 is a pseudogene. This CDR3 region has 17 residues.

The V gene is TRBV2, the J gene TRBJ2-1; 8 bases fit TRBD2. The CDR3 spans 15 residues. V dropped 2 bases and J dropped 6; count of bases not matched to a gene: 6. Germline CDR1 and CDR2: SNHLY and FYNNEI. The DNA for the CDR3 is TGTGCCAGCAGTGAACTAGCGGGTGGCATCAATGAGCAGTTCTTC. Its translation: CASSELAGGINEQFF.

The chain is built from TRBV29-1 and TRBJ2-1; no firm D call. Trimming left V 0 bases short and J 3 bases short, with 6 bases between. Germline V gene sequence: CDR1 SQVTM, CDR2 ANQGSEA. The CDR3 totals 13 residues. The CDR3 loop reads CSVEESNYNEQFF. Written as DNA, the CDR3 is TGCAGCGTTGAAGAATCTAACTACAATGAGCAGTTCTTC.

This clone was recorded a few times. The CDR3 loop reads CATSDFRRPNEQFF. The CDR3 DNA is TGTGCCACCAGTGATTTTCGTCGTCCCAATGAGCAGTTCTTC. This chain links TRBV24-1 with TRBJ2-1; D unclear. Germline V gene data show CDR1 as KGHDR and CDR2 as SFDVKD. This CDR3 comprises 14 residues. Trimming pared 1 base from V and 6 bases from J, leaving 9 bases between.

The chain has TRBV2 and TRBJ2-1; 8 bases line up with TRBD2. The germline CDR1 and CDR2 sequences are SNHLY and FYNNEI. The CDR3 length is 14 residues. With 5 bases clipped from V and 9 bases from J, the junction kept 9 bases outside the gene matches. The CDR3 loop reads CASSTGTRFSEQFF. DNA for the CDR3: TGTGCCAGCAGTACCGGGACTAGGTTTAGTGAGCAGTTCTTC. Full variable domain (rest looked up from reference TRBV2 and TRBJ2-1): EPEVTQTPSHQVTQMGQEVILRCVPISNHLYFYWYRQILGQKVEFLVSFYNNEISEKSEIFDDQFSVERPDGSNFTLKIRSTKLEDSAMYFCASSTGTRFSEQFFGPGTRLTVL.

The chain combines TRBV12-3 or TRBV12-4 with TRBJ2-1; a weak D match, TRBD1 (6 bases). The CDR3 has 13 residues. V was shortened by 4 bases and J by 14 bases, with 18 bases between the two germline ends. The CDR3 DNA reads TGTGCCAGCAGTTACTCTGGGGTAAGGGGGAAGTTCTTC. The encoded protein is CASSYSGVRGKFF.

Concerning this clone: This sample includes further DNA sequences coding for the same CDR3. This chain connects TRBV5-1 to TRBJ2-7, with D possibly TRBD1 on 5 matching bases. The germline CDR1 and CDR2 sequences are SGHRS and YFSETQ. This CDR3 comprises 13 residues. Trimming removed 2 bases at V and 2 bases at J, with 8 bases between. The CDR3 reads CASSLRGAYEQYF. CDR3 coding DNA: TGCGCCAGCAGCTTAAGGGGTGCCTACGAGCAGTACTTC.

The genes are TRBV27 and TRBJ2-3, with 7 bases fitting TRBD1. The CDR3 runs to 17 residues. The V gene end was trimmed by 6 bases and the J gene end by 0 bases; junction bases not matched to a gene: 12. CDR1 is MNHEY and CDR2 is SMNVEV in the germline V gene (reference sequence). The DNA of the CDR3 is TGTGCCAGCAGCTCTCGACAGGGCAACCCTAGCACAGATACGCAGTATTTT. Its protein product is CASSSRQGNPSTDTQYF.